The next 27 T cell receptor beta chains were all read from a single sample in a study of persistence of HIV-infected CD4 T cells. This was the immunoSEQ version 4 assay in survey mode. TCRdb's copy holds only in-frame clones and misses some; the assay was immunoSEQ multiplex PCR. The sample gives some 40,000 clones, approximately 93% of which show up once; 1.5% to 2% is in the top ten. The antigens these receptors bind are not known. This nonspecific control used anti-CD3/anti-CD28 bead stimulation of CD4+ T cells. Responding CD4+ T cells were sorted by upregulation of both CD40 ligand and CD69. The sample here was CD4+ T cells sorted from PBMCs after approximately 19-hour stimulation, taken from a patient who received antiretroviral therapy. The receptor source for this set is an adult man with HIV who was CMV-seropositive.

This chain uses TRBV19 with TRBJ1-1; D may be TRBD1 (6 bases). Trimming shortened V by 5 bases and J by 8 bases, and 18 bases separated the two germline ends. The CDR3 is made up of 14 amino acids. Germline lookup yields CDR1 LNHDA and CDR2 SQIVND (reference sequence). The CDR3 coding sequence is TGTGCCAGTAGTCCCGGACAGTGGGCCTCCGAAGCTTTCTTT. Translation gives CASSPGQWASEAFF.

This rearrangement joins TRBV24-1 to TRBJ2-2; possibly TRBD2 for D (5 bases). CDR1 is KGHDR and CDR2 is SFDVKD in the germline V gene. This CDR3 contains 15 residues. Trimming cost V 7 bases and J 1 base, with 12 bases left between them. This CDR3 is CATSPPSWNTGELFF. CDR3 coding DNA: TGTGCCACCAGCCCCCCTAGCTGGAACACCGGGGAGCTGTTTTTT.

The V call is TRBV9, the J call TRBJ2-7; weak D call: TRBD1 (5 bases). CDR1 SGDLS and CDR2 YYNGEE come from the germline V gene. Trimming took 0 bases from V and 6 from J, leaving 13 bases between them. The CDR3 totals 14 residues. CDR3 nucleotide sequence: TGTGCCAGCAGCGTAGTAGGGGCGTCGTCCGAGCAGTACTTC. This translates into CASSVVGASSEQYF. The variable domain in full, with the rest retrieved from reference TRBV9 and TRBJ2-7, is DSGVTQTPKHLITATGQRVTLRCSPRSGDLSVYWYQQSLDQGLQFLIQYYNGEERAKGNILERFSAQQFPDLHSELNLSSLELGDSALYFCASSVVGASSEQYFGPGTRLTVT.

The genes are TRBV7-2 and TRBJ1-4, with TRBD1 matching over 8 bases. There are 16 residues in the CDR3. Germline CDR1 and CDR2: SGHTA and FQGNSA. Trimming took 5 bases from V and 0 from J; bases not matched to a gene: 5. The DNA for the CDR3 is TGTGCCAGCAGCCCAGGACAGGGAACAACTAATGAAAAACTGTTTTTT. It is translated as CASSPGQGTTNEKLFF.

In its sample, this clone was seen once. The genes are TRBV4-1 and TRBJ1-1; 10 bases match TRBD1. The CDR3 spans 15 residues. Trimming at V came to 3 bases and at J to 1 base, leaving 2 bases not matched to a gene. Germline loops: CDR1 MGHRA, CDR2 YSYEKL. CDR3: CASSQGQGRNTEAFF. DNA of the CDR3: TGCGCCAGCAGCCAGGGACAGGGGAGGAACACTGAAGCTTTCTTT.

This clone occurred a few times. The chain has TRBV24-1 and TRBJ1-5, with D perhaps matching TRBD1 (5 bases). Trimming removed 6 bases from V and 4 bases from J, with 15 bases in between. CDR3 length: 15 residues. Germline V gene data show CDR1 as KGHDR and CDR2 as SFDVKD. The CDR3 here is CATSQGRGLNQPQHF. The CDR3 coding sequence is TGTGCCACCAGTCAGGGAAGAGGCCTAAATCAGCCCCAGCATTTT.

J is TRBJ1-4 and V is TRBV19; 7 nucleotides line up with TRBD1. Trimming took 6 bases from V and 1 from J; bases not matched to a gene: 14. Per germline, CDR1 LNHDA and CDR2 SQIVND (reference sequence). The CDR3 totals 18 residues. The CDR3 sequence: CASRRRGQGVGTNEKLFF. The DNA for the CDR3 is TGTGCCAGTAGGAGAAGGGGCCAGGGGGTTGGAACTAATGAAAAACTGTTTTTT.

V usage is TRBV12-3 or TRBV12-4 and J usage is TRBJ2-3; D not certain. Trimming took 6 bases from V and 3 from J, leaving 7 bases between them. The CDR3 loop spans 12 amino acids. The CDR3 DNA follows: TGTGCCAGCAGGCGCTTGACAGATACGCAGTATTTT. Residues: CASRRLTDTQYF.

This sequence joins TRBV6-5 and TRBJ2-3, with D perhaps TRBD1 (6 bases). The CDR3 runs 14 residues. Germline CDR1 MNHEY, CDR2 SVGAGI. V lost 4 bases and J 5 bases, leaving 13 bases between the germline ends. For the CDR3, the DNA is TGTGCCAGCAGTTCACAGGGAATCGGAGATACGCAGTATTTT. This translates into CASSSQGIGDTQYF.

The V gene is TRBV7-9, the J gene TRBJ2-7; perhaps TRBD2 as D (7 bases). CDR3 length: 14 residues. The V and J ends lost 1 base and 7 bases respectively, with 14 bases between them. Germline CDR1 reads SEHNR; CDR2 reads FQNEAQ (reference sequence). Here the CDR3 reads CASSLEGGAREQYF. CDR3 sequence (DNA): TGTGCCAGCAGCTTAGAGGGGGGGGCTCGGGAGCAGTACTTC.

This chain links TRBV10-3 with TRBJ1-5; TRBD1 agrees at 11 bases. The V and J ends lost 1 base and 7 bases, in that order; junction bases with no gene match: 3. Germline CDR1 reads ENHRY; CDR2 reads SYGVKD. The CDR3 loop spans 15 amino acids. The CDR3 bases are TGTGCCATCAGTGAGTGGACAGGGGGCGGGCAGCCCCAGCATTTT. This codes for CAISEWTGGGQPQHF.

This clone is a singleton in its sample. V is TRBV6-1 and J is TRBJ2-5, with D perhaps TRBD2 (6 bases). The CDR3 has 15 residues. Per germline, CDR1 MNHNS and CDR2 SASEGT. V lost 3 bases, J lost 1 base, and 12 bases lay in between. The CDR3 region is CASSETGAPQETQYF. The CDR3 bases are TGTGCCAGCAGTGAGACGGGAGCCCCCCAAGAGACCCAGTACTTC.

V and J are TRBV4-1 and TRBJ2-1, with 7 bases matching TRBD2. Germline V gene lookup returns CDR1 MGHRA and CDR2 YSYEKL. V lost 6 bases, J lost 4 bases, and 12 bases stayed unmatched. This CDR3 comprises 16 residues. The CDR3 DNA sequence: TGCGCCAGCAGTCAGAAGCGGGGTGGTACTTACAATGAGCAGTTCTTC. It yields the protein CASSQKRGGTYNEQFF.

The rearrangement uses TRBV9 and TRBJ2-1; possible D gene TRBD1, 6 bases. CDR1 and CDR2 from the germline V gene are SGDLS and YYNGEE. The V end lost 4 bases, the J end lost 6 bases, and 11 bases lay between the germline ends. The CDR3 runs 13 residues. The CDR3 DNA reads TGTGCCAGCAGCAGGGGGTGGGGCAATGAGCAGTTCTTC. It encodes CASSRGWGNEQFF.

This chain joins TRBV5-1 and TRBJ2-1; D gene unclear. Germline loops: CDR1 SGHRS, CDR2 YFSETQ. The CDR3 contains 15 residues. The V end lost 1 base, the J end lost 0 bases, and 8 bases lay between the germline ends. The CDR3 DNA sequence: TGCGCCAGCAGCTTGTCCCAATTCTCCTACAATGAGCAGTTCTTC. It is translated as CASSLSQFSYNEQFF.

This chain joins TRBV11-3 and TRBJ2-2; weak D call: TRBD1 (5 bases). V was pared by 5 bases and J by 2 bases, with 9 bases between. There are 14 residues in the CDR3. Germline lookup yields CDR1 SGHNT and CDR2 YENEEA. CDR3 protein: CASSKTANTGELFF. Here the CDR3 DNA reads TGTGCCAGCAGCAAGACAGCAAACACCGGGGAGCTGTTTTTT.

This rearrangement joins TRBV4-1 to TRBJ1-5; 9 positions match TRBD1. Germline CDR1 MGHRA, CDR2 YSYEKL. CDR3 length equals 15 residues. V lost 4 bases and J lost 2; bases outside the gene matches: 3. CDR3 loop: CASSRRQGGNQPQHF. The CDR3 DNA reads as TGCGCCAGCAGCCGGCGACAGGGGGGCAATCAGCCCCAGCATTTT.

J is TRBJ2-7 and V is TRBV30, with TRBD1 matching 8 bases. The CDR3 runs 13 residues. The V and J ends lost 5 bases and 5 bases, in that order; junction bases with no gene match: 8. Germline V gene sequence: CDR1 GTSNPN, CDR2 SVGIG (reference sequence). This CDR3 is CAWGIQGADEQYF. Written as DNA, the CDR3 is TGTGCCTGGGGTATTCAGGGGGCGGACGAGCAGTACTTC.

Notes on this clone: At one of its ends the junction is not consistent with the germline gene, which may arise from a read error. Other DNA sequences in the same sample also yield this CDR3. The V gene is TRBV11-3, the J gene TRBJ2-6; D might be TRBD1 or TRBD2, each matching 5 bases. The CDR3 extends over 16 amino acids. Germline assignment: CDR1 SGHNT and CDR2 YENEEA. CDR3 amino acids: CASSKGTASGANVLTF. In DNA, the CDR3 is TGTGCCAGCAGCAAAGGGACGGCCTCTGGGGCCAACGTCCTAACTTTC.

The chain carries TRBV9 and TRBJ2-1; 7 nucleotides agree with TRBD2. The junction had 7 bases not matched to a gene; V was cut back by 2 bases and J by 8 bases. This CDR3 contains 14 residues. The V gene's germline CDR1 is SGDLS and CDR2 YYNGEE. CDR3 sequence (DNA): TGTGCCAGCAGCGTGAGCGGGGCTAACGATGAGCAGTTCTTC. It translates to CASSVSGANDEQFF. Supplemented by reference TRBV9 and TRBJ2-1, the full variable domain reads DSGVTQTPKHLITATGQRVTLRCSPRSGDLSVYWYQQSLDQGLQFLIQYYNGEERAKGNILERFSAQQFPDLHSELNLSSLELGDSALYFCASSVSGANDEQFFGPGTRLTVL.

The genes are TRBV6-5 and TRBJ1-2; maybe TRBD1 (5 bases). This CDR3 has 12 amino acids. CDR1 is MNHEY and CDR2 is SVGAGI in the germline V gene. Trimming removed 6 bases at V and 0 bases at J, with 5 bases between. The CDR3 nucleotides read TGTGCCAGCAGGACAGCTAACTATGGCTACACCTTC. Protein sequence: CASRTANYGYTF.

This clone was picked up a small number of times. The rearrangement uses TRBV9 and TRBJ1-5; D not resolved. The CDR3 is 14 residues long. Trimming took 0 bases from V and 6 from J, leaving 10 bases between them. The germline CDR1 and CDR2 sequences are SGDLS and YYNGEE. The CDR3 here is CASSVEGSGQPQHF. In DNA form, the CDR3 reads TGTGCCAGCAGCGTAGAAGGGTCAGGTCAGCCCCAGCATTTT.

This chain uses TRBV4-1 with TRBJ2-3; 10 bases are a match to TRBD2. The V and J ends lost 2 bases and 6 bases, in that order; junction bases with no gene match: 8. This CDR3 comprises 16 residues. Germline V gene data show CDR1 as MGHRA and CDR2 as YSYEKL. The CDR3 loop reads CASSQTSGGAADTQYF. CDR3 DNA sequence: TGCGCCAGCAGCCAAACGAGCGGGGGGGCTGCTGATACGCAGTATTTT.

This clone was recorded only once. This sequence joins TRBV6-2 or TRBV6-3 and TRBJ2-7; no reliable D call. Germline CDR1 is MNHEY and CDR2 is SVGEGT. The V and J ends lost 0 bases and 2 bases respectively, with 5 bases between them. CDR3 length: 13 residues. The CDR3 DNA reads TGTGCCAGCAGTTACTCTTCCGCCTACGAGCAGTACTTC. Protein sequence: CASSYSSAYEQYF.

The CDR3 DNA reads as TGTGCCTGGAGTGTAGGACGAATCTCTGGAAACACCATATATTTT. Protein product: CAWSVGRISGNTIYF. The chain couples TRBV30 to TRBJ1-3; no clear D gene. This CDR3 is built from 15 residues. From germline, CDR1 is GTSNPN and CDR2 SVGIG (reference sequence). V lost 0 bases and J lost 0, with 9 bases in between. The full variable domain, its missing parts supplied by reference TRBV30 and TRBJ1-3, is SQTIHQWPATLVQPVGSPLSLECTVEGTSNPNLYWYRQAAGRGLQLLFYSVGIGQISSEVPQNLSASRPQDRQFILSSKKLLLSDSGFYLCAWSVGRISGNTIYFGEGSWLTVV.

This clone was seen a single time. The chain links TRBV6-5 to TRBJ2-1; 7 bases agree with TRBD1. After removal of 5 bases from V and 4 bases from J, the junction contained 8 bases not matched to a gene. Germline CDR1 reads MNHEY; CDR2 reads SVGAGI. The CDR3 extends over 15 amino acids. In DNA, the CDR3 is TGTGCCAGCAGTCGGGACAGCCCCCGATACAATGAGCAGTTCTTC. Its translation: CASSRDSPRYNEQFF.

The rearrangement links TRBV5-1 to TRBJ2-1; the D call may be TRBD1 or TRBD2 (5 bases each). Trimming shortened V by 0 bases and J by 8 bases, and 15 bases separated the two germline ends. This CDR3 region has 15 residues. Germline-derived CDR1 and CDR2 are SGHRS and YFSETQ. CDR3 protein: CASSLAGTAVDEQFF. In nucleotides, the CDR3 is TGCGCCAGCAGCTTGGCTGGGACCGCGGTCGATGAGCAGTTCTTC.